The entry below gives a single TCR beta chain sequence along with its context. Its target antigen remains unknown. It has no much larger one-base neighbor in the sample; base qualities were not kept. This specimen belongs to a study of blood T cell repertoires in COVID-19 (dated by TCRdb to the early 2020s). Study-wide context: Collaborator samples came from the United States, Italy and Spain and covered acute and convalescent phases of COVID-19. The prospective study material was composed of cDNA or gDNA derived from T cells, B-cell-depleted T cells, or PBMCs. Subjects who had been exposed to COVID-19, were actively infected with it, or had recovered from it provided the deeply sampled blood TCRbeta repertoires that made up the dataset. The repertoires were released in a freely available public database meant as a resource for research on the immune response to SARS-CoV-2. Samples came from the ongoing ImmuneRACE study (first 160 participants) plus 1,254 subjects from 6 global collaborators. A de-identified subject ID, COVID-19 status, age in years and sex were almost always included in the sample metadata. Where available, HLA class I and class II types were obtained from metadata supplied by the sample provider rather than from assay-based typing. Findings and caveats that apply to the study as a whole: How much clinical and demographic metadata was included differed by source and by participant, and the metadata was provided uncurated.

TCRbeta CDR3 regions were amplified from genomic DNA using the immunoSEQ Assay, a bias-controlled multiplex PCR. On the study's bioinformatics: The number of nucleated cells in each sample was estimated from the amplification of reference gene primers within the assay. To quantify the absolute abundance of each unique TCRbeta CDR3 rearrangement, sequence reads were collapsed and filtered. For each sample, productive Simpson clonality was calculated as the square root of Simpson's diversity index over productive rearrangements. In its TCRdb copy, this immuneACCESS table keeps in-frame sequences only and misses some clones. Where compared with another copy, unresolved V genes explain less than half of these, and the others have no known cause. V, J and clone size are taken as reported in that table, and D and trimming were inferred from the DNA itself. This sample comprises roughly 200,000 clones, approximately 90% of them detected only once. The ten top clones hold 1.2% of the sample.

Enrolling through a virtual design, the prospective study's participants ranged in age from roughly 18 to 89 years and lived across some 22 United States geographic areas. In the prospective study, cohorts were assigned on the basis of participant-reported clinical history obtained from a screening survey and a study questionnaire. For ImmuneRACE Cohort 3, a participant was defined as recovered based on two consecutive negative NP/OP PCR tests, clearance by a healthcare professional, or resolution of symptoms. Mobile phlebotomists in the prospective study collected whole blood, serum and a nasopharyngeal or oropharyngeal swab from every participant. Over a roughly two-month period, participants in the prospective study had the option of providing additional blood draws and questionnaires. Prospective study blood samples were shipped either frozen or at room temperature before DNA extraction. Including cysteine and phenylalanine, the CDR3 has 16 amino acids. CDR3 DNA only is kept here, 48 bases in frame from base 1. V lost 0 bases and J lost 0 bases; the stretch between them is 10 bases long. The germline V gene encodes CDR1 SGHKS and CDR2 YYEKEE (reference sequence).

The rearranged chain carries TRBV5-5 and TRBJ2-1; 6 matching bases give a weak D call of TRBD2. The origin of this receptor is a man aged 25-45 years who had recovered from COVID-19. Sequences were obtained from PBMCs or T cells enriched from blood (not recorded which). The CDR3 region: CASSLAGLGSYNEQFF. At the DNA level, the sequence is TGTGCCAGCAGCTTGGCGGGACTTGGCTCCTACAATGAGCAGTTCTTC.